The 32 T cell receptor beta chains reported below all come from one sample, sequenced in a study of identical twins. TCRdb itself ran the 5' RACE reads through MiXCR, one entry per CDR3 protein. The sample lists 450,000 or so distinct CDR3 sequences, less than 25% occurring once. This sample also appeared in a second study, on T cells expressing NK-cell markers.

Sequencing input: CD4+ T cells sorted from blood. These receptors were collected from a woman between 18 and 30 years old in good health.

The rearrangement links TRBV20-1 to TRBJ1-6; D possibly corresponds to TRBD1 (5 bases). Germline V gives CDR1 DFQATT, CDR2 SNEGSKA (reference sequence). Trimming shortened V by 3 bases and J by 13 bases, and 13 bases separated the two germline ends. This CDR3 comprises 12 residues. CDR3 amino acids: CSARAQGLPLHF. Written as DNA, the CDR3 is TGCAGTGCTAGGGCTCAGGGACTGCCCCTCCACTTT.

This chain links TRBV6-1 with TRBJ2-6; D may match TRBD1 or TRBD2 (5 bases each). CDR3 length: 17 residues. The V end was cut by 6 bases, the J end by 0 bases, with 15 bases between. Germline CDR1 reads MNHNS; CDR2 reads SASEGT. Here the CDR3 DNA reads TGTGCCAGCAGCCCCTGGGGGTCGCCCTCTGGGGCCAACGTCCTGACTTTC. Translating it yields CASSPWGSPSGANVLTF.

V usage is TRBV5-1 and J usage is TRBJ2-5; D remains ambiguous. This CDR3 comprises 17 residues. Trimming left V 0 bases short and J 1 base short, with 16 bases between. Germline values: CDR1 SGHRS, CDR2 YFSETQ. The chain's CDR3 is CASSLGTLGGSQETQYF. CDR3 bases: TGCGCCAGCAGCTTGGGTACCCTTGGTGGGTCCCAAGAGACCCAGTACTTC. The variable domain in full, completed from reference TRBV5-1 and TRBJ2-5, reads KAGVTQTPRYLIKTRGQQVTLSCSPISGHRSVSWYQQTPGQGLQFLFEYFSETQRNKGNFPGRFSGRQFSNSRSEMNVSTLELGDSALYLCASSLGTLGGSQETQYFGPGTRLLVL.

In its sample, this clonotype was seen many times. This chain joins TRBV12-3 or TRBV12-4 and TRBJ2-3; D is tentatively TRBD1 or TRBD2 (6 bases each). This CDR3 has 15 residues. The germline V and J ends were trimmed by 7 bases and 3 bases, with 17 bases remaining between them. The CDR3 coding sequence is TGTGCCAGCACCTATGGGGGGCAATTGACAGATACGCAGTATTTT. Translated, it gives CASTYGGQLTDTQYF.

This clonotype was detected only once. This chain's CDR3 is CATLGDRANTGELFF. The CDR3 bases are TGTGCCACTCTGGGGGACAGGGCGAACACCGGGGAGCTGTTTTTT. This sequence joins TRBV7-9 and TRBJ2-2; TRBD1 matches at 9 bases. V was clipped by 10 bases and J by 0 bases; unmatched bases: 6. CDR3 length equals 15 residues. The V gene's germline CDR1 is SEHNR and CDR2 FQNEAQ (reference sequence).

The genes are TRBV7-2 and TRBJ1-1; TRBD1 matches at 7 bases. Unmatched junction bases numbered 13, after V lost 5 bases and J lost 10 bases. The CDR3 has 14 residues. Germline V gene sequence: CDR1 SGHTA, CDR2 FQGNSA. CDR3 sequence: CASSPPQGFSGAFF. CDR3 bases: TGTGCCAGCAGCCCGCCACAGGGGTTTTCCGGAGCTTTCTTT.

The V and J genes are TRBV14 and TRBJ2-1, with D uncertain. CDR1 SGHDN and CDR2 FVKESK come from the germline V gene. The V end was cut by 3 bases, the J end by 5 bases, with 11 bases between. The CDR3 runs 14 residues. CDR3 nucleotides: TGTGCCAGCAGCCAGGGCATCTGGGACAATGAGCAGTTCTTC. This codes for CASSQGIWDNEQFF. Variable domain in full (rest from reference TRBV14 and TRBJ2-1): EAGVTQFPSHSVIEKGQTVTLRCDPISGHDNLYWYRRVMGKEIKFLLHFVKESKQDESGMPNNRFLAERTGGTYSTLKVQPAELEDSGVYFCASSQGIWDNEQFFGPGTRLTVL.

This clonotype was counted only a few times. This chain connects TRBV6-2 or TRBV6-3 to TRBJ2-1; 9 bases match TRBD2. Unmatched junction bases numbered 4, after V lost 1 base and J lost 3 bases. Germline assignment: CDR1 MNHEY and CDR2 SVGEGT. The CDR3 extends over 16 amino acids. The CDR3 nucleotides are TGTGCCAGCAGTTACTACACTAGCGGGTACTACAATGAGCAGTTCTTC. The encoded protein is CASSYYTSGYYNEQFF.

J is TRBJ1-5 and V is TRBV20-1; 10 positions agree with TRBD1. The V gene end was trimmed by 6 bases and the J gene end by 5 bases; junction bases not matched to a gene: 13. The CDR3 contains 16 residues. Germline V CDR1 and CDR2: DFQATT, SNEGSKA (reference sequence). The CDR3 DNA is TGCAGTGCCCAACTAGCGGGGGACAGGGGACATCAGCCCCAGCATTTT. It yields the protein CSAQLAGDRGHQPQHF.

This clonotype turned up a few times. The chain joins TRBV12-3 or TRBV12-4 to TRBJ2-1; 8 bases agree with TRBD2. The CDR3 totals 11 residues. The V gene end was trimmed by 4 bases and the J gene end by 13 bases; junction bases not matched to a gene: 3. The CDR3 sequence is CASSSRGGQFF. In DNA, the CDR3 is TGTGCCAGCAGTTCTCGGGGGGGCCAGTTCTTC.

The genes are TRBV14 and TRBJ2-7; 7 positions match TRBD1. CDR1 and CDR2 (germline): SGHDN, FVKESK. V lost 5 bases, J lost 5 bases, and 12 bases stayed unmatched. This CDR3 has 15 amino acids. This chain's CDR3 is CASSGRRDRANEQYF. For the CDR3, the DNA is TGTGCCAGCAGCGGACGCCGGGACAGAGCGAACGAGCAGTACTTC.

The chain joins TRBV20-1 to TRBJ2-7, with 10 bases aligning to TRBD2. V shed 4 bases, J shed 1 base, and the junction held 10 bases outside the gene matches. CDR3 length equals 16 residues. Germline CDR1 and CDR2: DFQATT and SNEGSKA (reference sequence). The CDR3 DNA follows: TGCAGTGCTACCCGAGCGACTAGCGGGCAGTCCTACGAGCAGTACTTC. This translates into CSATRATSGQSYEQYF.

The J gene is TRBJ2-2, the V gene TRBV7-2; possibly TRBD2 for D (5 bases). The CDR3 is made up of 12 amino acids. The ends were cut back, 9 bases at V and 7 bases at J, with 12 bases in the middle. The germline V gene encodes CDR1 SGHTA and CDR2 FQGNSA. The CDR3 coding sequence is TGTGCCAGGCCCCGCCGGGGCGGGGAGCTGTTTTTT. Translated: CARPRRGGELFF.

The genes are TRBV4-2 and TRBJ2-5; 14 bases map to TRBD2. This CDR3 is built from 17 residues. V lost 0 bases and J lost 4; bases outside the gene matches: 4. From germline, CDR1 is LGHNA and CDR2 YNFKEQ. The CDR3 coding sequence is TGTGCCAGCAGCCAAGAAGGACTAGCGGGGGGTACAGAGACCCAGTACTTC. Protein product: CASSQEGLAGGTETQYF.

The chain uses TRBV3-1 and TRBJ2-2; TRBD2 matches 7 bases. V was clipped by 4 bases and J by 4 bases; unmatched bases: 6. This CDR3 spans 15 amino acids. Germline V lookup: CDR1 LGHDT, CDR2 YNNKEL (reference sequence). CDR3 nucleotide sequence: TGTGCCAGCAGCCGTATAGGGGAGGGCACCGGGGAGCTGTTTTTT. It yields the protein CASSRIGEGTGELFF.

This clonotype has a count of ten or more. The gene calls are TRBV12-3 or TRBV12-4 and TRBJ1-2; D call uncertain. There are 12 residues in the CDR3. V was pared by 3 bases and J by 8 bases, with 10 bases between. The CDR3 here is CASSFPVGGYTF. The DNA for the CDR3 is TGTGCCAGCAGTTTCCCTGTGGGCGGCTACACCTTC.

The gene calls are TRBV11-2 and TRBJ2-1, with a possible D match to TRBD1 (5 bases). The length of the CDR3 is 15 residues. Trimming took 2 bases from V and 4 from J, leaving 12 bases between them. CDR1 and CDR2 from the germline V gene are SGHAT and FQNNGV. For the CDR3, the DNA is TGTGCCAGCAGCTTATTCAGCCCAGGGTACAATGAGCAGTTCTTC. Protein: CASSLFSPGYNEQFF.

Only a few counts were recorded for this clonotype. The CDR3 nucleotides are TGTGCCAGCAGTGACGGGATAAGAGATACGCAGTATTTT. As protein: CASSDGIRDTQYF. This chain joins TRBV6-1 and TRBJ2-3; possible D gene TRBD2, 5 bases. Germline V gene sequence: CDR1 MNHNS, CDR2 SASEGT. V lost 3 bases and J lost 5, with 9 bases in between. This CDR3 comprises 13 residues.

The gene calls are TRBV15 and TRBJ2-1, with D uncertain. Germline CDR1 reads LNHNV; CDR2 reads YYDKDF (reference sequence). CDR3 length: 12 amino acids. Trimming removed 3 bases from V and 10 bases from J, with 10 bases in between. This chain's CDR3 is CATSSVGREQFF. CDR3 nucleotide sequence: TGTGCCACCAGCAGCGTCGGGCGGGAGCAGTTCTTC.

This clonotype came up once. The chain joins TRBV10-3 to TRBJ2-5; weak D call: TRBD2 (6 bases). Germline-derived CDR1 and CDR2 are ENHRY and SYGVKD. The CDR3 covers 12 residues. V shed 11 bases and J shed 3 bases, with 13 bases lying between them. The CDR3 is CASGGTEETQYF. The CDR3 DNA sequence: TGTGCCTCAGGAGGGACGGAAGAGACCCAGTACTTC.

This clonotype has just a few counts. J is TRBJ1-6 and V is TRBV20-1; D might be TRBD1 (5 bases). Germline V gene lookup returns CDR1 DFQATT and CDR2 SNEGSKA (reference sequence). The V and J ends lost 3 bases and 0 bases respectively, with 12 bases between them. This CDR3 spans 16 amino acids. The CDR3, as DNA: TGCAGTGCTAGGGGTTCGGGGGTCTCCTATAATTCACCCCTCCACTTT. This translates into CSARGSGVSYNSPLHF.

V is TRBV5-1 and J is TRBJ2-7; 8 bases line up with TRBD2. Trimming removed 6 bases from V and 2 bases from J; junction bases left unmatched: 7. This CDR3 has 14 amino acids. Germline V gene sequence: CDR1 SGHRS, CDR2 YFSETQ. CDR3 sequence reads: CASNFGGGTYEQYF. CDR3 in DNA: TGCGCCAGCAATTTCGGCGGGGGGACCTACGAGCAGTACTTC.

The chain employs TRBV11-2 and TRBJ2-2, with 9 positions matching TRBD2. V dropped 5 bases and J dropped 3; count of bases not matched to a gene: 7. Germline lookup yields CDR1 SGHAT and CDR2 FQNNGV. The CDR3 consists of 16 residues. The CDR3 is CASSRSGGGDTGELFF. The DNA for the CDR3 is TGTGCCAGCAGCCGTAGCGGGGGCGGGGACACCGGGGAGCTGTTTTTT.

This clonotype was seen more than once but under ten times. The V call is TRBV6-2 or TRBV6-3, the J call TRBJ2-2, with 10 positions matching TRBD2. This CDR3 has 16 residues. V shed 8 bases, J shed 2 bases, and the junction held 8 bases outside the gene matches. The germline V gene has CDR1 MNHEY and CDR2 SVGEGT. CDR3 amino acids: CASVRGLATNTGELFF. The CDR3 nucleotides are TGTGCCAGCGTGCGGGGACTAGCGACCAACACCGGGGAGCTGTTTTTT.

V is TRBV10-1 and J is TRBJ1-1; D is possibly TRBD1 (5 bases). This CDR3 has 13 amino acids. Trimming removed 9 bases from V and 5 bases from J, with 16 bases in between. Looked up from germline, CDR1 is WNHNN and CDR2 is SYGVQD (reference sequence). CDR3 region: CASSGGTATEAFF. CDR3 nucleotides: TGCGCCAGTTCAGGAGGGACGGCGACTGAAGCTTTCTTT.

The genes are TRBV7-9 and TRBJ2-1; 8 bases are shared with TRBD2. V trimming: 5 bases; J trimming: 10 bases; junction bases outside the gene matches: 7. The CDR3 loop spans 13 amino acids. Germline V lookup: CDR1 SEHNR, CDR2 FQNEAQ (reference sequence). CDR3 sequence reads: CASSRTPGGEQFF. The CDR3 DNA reads TGTGCCAGCAGCCGGACCCCGGGAGGGGAGCAGTTCTTC.

This clonotype was found a few times. V gene TRBV5-1 combines with J gene TRBJ2-2; D is uncertain. Germline CDR1 reads SGHRS; CDR2 reads YFSETQ. V lost 5 bases and J lost 7, with 15 bases in between. CDR3 length: 14 amino acids. CDR3 coding DNA: TGCGCCAGCAGTAGGATGATTGGCGGCGGGGAGCTGTTTTTT. As protein: CASSRMIGGGELFF.

The genes are TRBV7-6 and TRBJ2-5, with 8 bases aligning to TRBD2. Germline CDR1 and CDR2: SGHVS and FNYEAQ. There are 15 residues in the CDR3. J lost 5 bases, V lost 5 bases, and 10 bases had no gene match. CDR3 in DNA: TGTGCCAGCAGCCTCCCCGGGACTAGATGGGAGACCCAGTACTTC. It yields the protein CASSLPGTRWETQYF.

The gene calls are TRBV2 and TRBJ2-1; unclear D gene. Looked up from germline, CDR1 is SNHLY and CDR2 is FYNNEI. Trimming left V 2 bases short and J 0 bases short, with 11 bases between. The CDR3 has 16 amino acids. The CDR3 reads CASSEKVVTSYNEQFF. Written as DNA, the CDR3 is TGTGCCAGCAGTGAAAAGGTAGTCACCTCCTACAATGAGCAGTTCTTC.

This rearrangement joins TRBV5-6 to TRBJ2-1, with D maybe TRBD2 (5 bases). The CDR3 runs 16 residues. V lost 1 base and J 7 bases, leaving 18 bases between the germline ends. In germline, CDR1 is SGHDT, CDR2 YYEEEE. The CDR3 nucleotides read TGTGCCAGCAGCTTGTTAAGCACATTAACGGGGAATGAGCAGTTCTTC. It specifies CASSLLSTLTGNEQFF.

This sequence joins TRBV5-1 and TRBJ2-1; a weak D match, TRBD2 (5 bases). The V gene lost 0 bases and the J gene lost 1 base, with 14 bases spanning the gap. This CDR3 has 17 residues. Germline-derived CDR1 and CDR2 are SGHRS and YFSETQ. CDR3 DNA: TGCGCCAGCAGCTTGGGGCGGGTCGCGAATTCCTACAATGAGCAGTTCTTC. Translation gives CASSLGRVANSYNEQFF.

V usage is TRBV20-1 and J usage is TRBJ2-6; the D gene is possibly TRBD1 (5 bases). CDR3 length: 17 amino acids. Trimming removed 3 bases from V and 0 bases from J, with 15 bases in between. Germline V lookup: CDR1 DFQATT, CDR2 SNEGSKA (reference sequence). The CDR3 DNA reads as TGCAGTGCTAGGTCCCCAGGGTGGGGCTCTGGGGCCAACGTCCTGACTTTC. Amino acids: CSARSPGWGSGANVLTF.